The rows below give T cell receptor beta chains drawn from one sample of a study of tissue T cells after allogeneic stem cell transplantation. The table came from immunoSEQ multiplex PCR; TCRdb's copy has only in-frame clones and leaves some out. The top ten clones hold roughly 7.1% of a sample with fewer than 30,000 clones, 73% of them seen once. The material was tissue from the ileum, obtained at autopsy. The receptors here all came from a female donor at least 60 years old with lung cancer. Each CDR3 is given with its conserved first and last residue. The D gene is left open where the match is weak. For some rows the clone size is stated as once, few or many, or as a class when expanded; others skip it.

D,length,V,size,J,DNA,CDR3
.,12,TRBV3-1/TRBV3-2,.,TRBJ2-5,TGTGCCAGCAGCCCGGACAGAGAGACCCAGTACTTC,CASSPDRETQYF
.,15,TRBV10-2,.,TRBJ2-3,TGCGCCAGCAGTAGTTGGACTTACGGCACAGATACGCAGTATTTT,CASSSWTYGTDTQYF
TRBD1,15,TRBV4-2,.,TRBJ2-7,TGTGCCAGCAGCCTTGGGACAGGTAAATCCTACGAGCAGTACTTC,CASSLGTGKSYEQYF
.,17,TRBV18,.,TRBJ1-2,TGTGCCAGCTCATTCAATTCCCGGGACTCAATTGACTATGGCTACACCTTC,CASSFNSRDSIDYGYTF
.,14,TRBV3-1/TRBV3-2,.,TRBJ2-7,TGTGCCAGCAGCCGAGCTGACAGGACCTACGAGCAGTACTTC,CASSRADRTYEQYF
.,14,TRBV5-1,.,TRBJ2-5,TGCGCCAGCAGCTTTCAGGGGGGCCAAGAGACCCAGTACTTC,CASSFQGGQETQYF
.,13,TRBV14,.,TRBJ1-1,TGTGCCAGCAGAAAGGAGGCGGCAACTGAAGCTTTCTTT,CASRKEAATEAFF
.,13,TRBV18,once,TRBJ2-7,TGTGCCAGCTCACCGAAGAGCTCCTACGAGCAGTACTTC,CASSPKSSYEQYF
TRBD1,14,TRBV4-1,.,TRBJ1-2,TGCGCCAGCAGCCAAGATTTGAACAGGGGGGTGTACACCTTC,CASSQDLNRGVYTF
TRBD2,17,TRBV3-1/TRBV3-2,few,TRBJ2-5,TGTGCCAGCAGCCAAGATCTAGCGGGGGGCCAACAAGAGACCCAGTACTTC,CASSQDLAGGQQETQYF
.,13,TRBV12-5,.,TRBJ1-2,TGTGCTAGTAACCAACAGACAGACTATGGCTACACCTTC,CASNQQTDYGYTF
TRBD2,16,TRBV15,.,TRBJ2-3,TGTGCCACCAGCAGGGGCGCGGGGGGGTTCACAGATACGCAGTATTTT,CATSRGAGGFTDTQYF
.,11,TRBV20-1,few,TRBJ2-3,TGCAGTGCTAGGTCCGGCGATACGCAGTATTTT,CSARSGDTQYF
TRBD1,16,TRBV4-1,.,TRBJ1-3,TGCGCCAGCAGCCAAGTTCGGGACAGTGCTGGAAACACCATATATTTT,CASSQVRDSAGNTIYF
.,14,TRBV7-9,.,TRBJ1-2,TGTGCCAGCAGCTCCGCCGGGACGAACTATGGCTACACCTTC,CASSSAGTNYGYTF
.,16,TRBV7-9,.,TRBJ2-3,TGTGCCAGCAGCTTTTCTGTGCGGAGGGGCACAGATACGCAGTATTTT,CASSFSVRRGTDTQYF
.,16,TRBV2,.,TRBJ1-5,TGTGCCAGCAGTGACCCGGGACAAATTGCGAAACAGCCCCAGCATTTT,CASSDPGQIAKQPQHF
.,16,TRBV5-4,once,TRBJ1-2,TGTGCCAGCAGCTTCGGGGGGGTTAGGGTTAACTATGGCTACACCTTC,CASSFGGVRVNYGYTF
TRBD2,16,TRBV10-3,.,TRBJ2-7,TGTGCCATCAGTGAGTCGCCTAGCGGGCACTCCTACGAGCAGTACTTC,CAISESPSGHSYEQYF
.,14,TRBV6-5,.,TRBJ1-2,TGTGCCAGCAGCTCCGACGGATTTAACTATGGCTACACCTTC,CASSSDGFNYGYTF
.,13,TRBV7-8,.,TRBJ2-5,TGTGCCAGCAGCTCAGTGTACCAAGAGACCCAGTACTTC,CASSSVYQETQYF
.,15,TRBV25-1,.,TRBJ2-1,TGTGCCAGCGGTCTGGACAGCGCCCGGGACAATGAGCAGTTCTTC,CASGLDSARDNEQFF
TRBD2,15,TRBV15,.,TRBJ2-5,TGTGCCACCAGCAGAGCTGGGACTAGCCGAGAGACCCAGTACTTC,CATSRAGTSRETQYF
TRBD2,17,TRBV27,.,TRBJ2-1,TGTGCCAGCAGTTCCCTTCGGAGTAGCGGGAGGGCCAGTGAGCAGTTCTTC,CASSSLRSSGRASEQFF
.,16,TRBV7-2,.,TRBJ2-7,TGTGCCAGCAGCTTGGGTTCCGGGGCAGCTTTTTACGAGCAGTACTTC,CASSLGSGAAFYEQYF
.,15,TRBV7-2,.,TRBJ2-6,TGTGCCAGCAGCTTATCGCAGGGAAGGGCCAACGTCCTGACTTTC,CASSLSQGRANVLTF
.,14,TRBV30,.,TRBJ1-4,TGTGCCTGGAGAGGTGTGGCAACTAATGAAAAACTGTTTTTT,CAWRGVATNEKLFF
TRBD1,13,TRBV5-5,.,TRBJ1-2,TGTGCCAGCAGCACGTACAGGGGGGATGGCTACACCTTC,CASSTYRGDGYTF
.,13,TRBV7-8,once,TRBJ1-1,TGTGCCAGCAGCCCCCTGATGGGCGAGGGGGCTTTCTTT,CASSPLMGEGAFF
.,14,TRBV18,.,TRBJ1-1,TGTGCCAGCTCACTGAACAGGCCGAGGACTGAAGCTTTCTTT,CASSLNRPRTEAFF
TRBD2,16,TRBV5-1,.,TRBJ2-1,TGCGCCAGCAGCTTGGCCTCTAGCGGAACCTACAATGAGCAGTTCTTC,CASSLASSGTYNEQFF
.,12,TRBV3-1/TRBV3-2,.,TRBJ2-7,TGTGCCAGCAGCCAAGGGAACCTCGAGCAGTACTTC,CASSQGNLEQYF
.,14,TRBV11-2,.,TRBJ2-7,TGTGCCAGCAGCTTTGGGACTTACTCCTACGAGCAGTACTTC,CASSFGTYSYEQYF
TRBD2,16,TRBV5-4,few,TRBJ2-3,TGTGCCAGCAGCTTGTTAGCGGGAGGGCCCACAGATACGCAGTATTTT,CASSLLAGGPTDTQYF
.,14,TRBV6-5,.,TRBJ2-7,TGTGCCAGCAGGGCGGGCAGGGGCGGCTACGAGCAGTACTTC,CASRAGRGGYEQYF
TRBD1,15,TRBV7-9,once,TRBJ2-7,TGTGCCAGCAGAGATACCGGGACAGCCAACTACGAGCAGTACTTC,CASRDTGTANYEQYF
TRBD1,14,TRBV5-1,.,TRBJ2-7,TGCGCCAGCAGCCCCAGGACAGGGGGGAACGAGCAGTACTTC,CASSPRTGGNEQYF
.,16,TRBV5-5,.,TRBJ1-4,TGTGCCAGCAGCTTGGACGTCAGAGCCTGGAATGAAAAACTGTTTTTT,CASSLDVRAWNEKLFF
TRBD2,15,TRBV19,.,TRBJ2-7,TGTGCCAGTAGTATTGGCGGGAGGGCGTCCTACGAGCAGTACTTC,CASSIGGRASYEQYF
TRBD2,17,TRBV19,.,TRBJ2-3,TGTGCCAGTAGTATTTTTGGTAGCGGGGCTAGCACAGATACGCAGTATTTT,CASSIFGSGASTDTQYF